The clone carrying this T cell receptor beta chain was seen at least ten times. The antigen is unknown. This sample stems from a study of CD8 T cells in ankylosing spondylitis. V was pared by 2 bases and J by 1 base, with 5 bases between. Germline CDR1 and CDR2: SGHTA and FQGNSA. CDR3 length: 13 residues. Study-level results: Earlier studies detected some motif variants in reactive arthritis synovial fluid and blood. In peripheral blood, disease-linked CD8+ clones occurred at relatively low frequencies. What appeared characteristic of ankylosing spondylitis blood was a TCR beta motif of under 10 highly homologous variants. In ankylosing spondylitis patients, matched synovial fluid reportedly showed significant enrichment of disease-linked clones.

Quantitative 5'-RACE with molecular barcodes was used to make the TCR beta libraries. TCRdb re-called the 5' RACE reads through MiXCR, storing one row per CDR3 protein. Among about 800,000 distinct CDR3 sequences, 12% were seen once, and the ten largest hold approximately 0.5%. The origin of this receptor is a male donor with ankylosing spondylitis. V and J are TRBV7-2 and TRBJ2-5, with D unresolved. The sample consisted of blood, either unsorted or a sorted T cell fraction (not recorded which). CDR3 in amino acids: CASSLNSQETQYF. The DNA for the CDR3 is TGTGCCAGCAGCTTAAACAGCCAAGAGACCCAGTACTTC.